These T cell receptor beta chains were read from a single sample in a study of blood T cell repertoires in COVID-19. The data were produced by immunoSEQ multiplex PCR, yet TCRdb's version contains in-frame clones alone and is incomplete. The table has approximately 9,500 clones, roughly nine tenths seen once. The sample comprised peripheral blood. The origin of the receptors is a human donor in a cohort sampled during active COVID-19. CDR3s include the opening cysteine and the closing phenylalanine or tryptophan. D genes are given only for firm matches. Not all rows give a size; the values are once, few, many and, for expanded clones, a class.

>TRBJ1-5|TRBV4-1|-|-
TGCGCCAGCAGCCCGCACCTTGGGGCGCCCCAGCATTTT
CASSPHLGAPQHF
>TRBJ2-5|TRBV14|-|-
TGTGCCAGCAGCCAAGGACAGCTTGAGACCCAGTACTTC
CASSQGQLETQYF
>TRBJ1-6|TRBV12-5|-|-
TGTGCTAGTGGCCCGACAGCTTCACCCCTCCACTTT
CASGPTASPLHF
>TRBJ1-4|TRBV5-1|-|-
TGCGCCAGTACCAAATTGCCAGGGTTTAATGAAAAACTGTTTTTT
CASTKLPGFNEKLFF
>TRBJ1-1|TRBV4-1|-|-
TGCGCCAGCAGCGATACAGGGAGTTCGGGGACTGAAGCTTTCTTT
CASSDTGSSGTEAFF
>TRBJ1-5|TRBV5-6|-|-
TGTGCCAGCAGCTTGCGACGGGGCAATCAGCCCCAGCATTTT
CASSLRRGNQPQHF
>TRBJ2-1|TRBV9|TRBD2|-
TGTGCCAGCAGCGTAGAGGTAGGACTAGGCGAAAATGAGCAGTTCTTC
CASSVEVGLGENEQFF
>TRBJ1-4|TRBV7-9|TRBD1|-
TGTGCCAGCAGCTTCGGGGACAGGGGATACGAAAAACTGTTTTTT
CASSFGDRGYEKLFF
>TRBJ2-2|TRBV11-2|-|few
TGTGCCAGCAGCTTAGATCATAACACCGGGGAGCTGTTTTTT
CASSLDHNTGELFF
>TRBJ2-1|TRBV3-1/TRBV3-2|TRBD2|-
TGTGCCAGCAGCCAAAGCGGGGTTCGCTACAATGAGCAGTTCTTC
CASSQSGVRYNEQFF
>TRBJ1-4|TRBV28|TRBD1|once
TGTGCCAGCAGTTTTCCGGACAGGGGTAATGAAAAACTGTTTTTT
CASSFPDRGNEKLFF
>TRBJ2-6|TRBV6-1|-|-
TGTGCCAGCAGTGAAGGCGGTTCTGGGGCCAACGTCCTGACTTTC
CASSEGGSGANVLTF
>TRBJ1-4|TRBV19|-|-
TGTGCCAGTAGCCAACAGGGTGCAACTAATGAAAAACTGTTTTTT
CASSQQGATNEKLFF
>TRBJ2-2|TRBV5-1|-|-
TGCGCCAGCAGCTTGGAGGGGCCCGCGAACACCGGGGAGCTGTTTTTT
CASSLEGPANTGELFF
>TRBJ2-1|TRBV28|-|-
TGTGCCAGCACCCTCGGCCAAATTCAGGCTGAGCAGTTCTTC
CASTLGQIQAEQFF
>TRBJ2-2|TRBV5-4|TRBD1|-
TGTGCCAGCAGCTTAAGAACAGGGGCCACCGGGGAGCTGTTTTTT
CASSLRTGATGELFF
>TRBJ1-4|TRBV19|-|-
TGTGCCAGTAGCGGGAGAGGAGCTAATGAAAAACTGTTTTTT
CASSGRGANEKLFF